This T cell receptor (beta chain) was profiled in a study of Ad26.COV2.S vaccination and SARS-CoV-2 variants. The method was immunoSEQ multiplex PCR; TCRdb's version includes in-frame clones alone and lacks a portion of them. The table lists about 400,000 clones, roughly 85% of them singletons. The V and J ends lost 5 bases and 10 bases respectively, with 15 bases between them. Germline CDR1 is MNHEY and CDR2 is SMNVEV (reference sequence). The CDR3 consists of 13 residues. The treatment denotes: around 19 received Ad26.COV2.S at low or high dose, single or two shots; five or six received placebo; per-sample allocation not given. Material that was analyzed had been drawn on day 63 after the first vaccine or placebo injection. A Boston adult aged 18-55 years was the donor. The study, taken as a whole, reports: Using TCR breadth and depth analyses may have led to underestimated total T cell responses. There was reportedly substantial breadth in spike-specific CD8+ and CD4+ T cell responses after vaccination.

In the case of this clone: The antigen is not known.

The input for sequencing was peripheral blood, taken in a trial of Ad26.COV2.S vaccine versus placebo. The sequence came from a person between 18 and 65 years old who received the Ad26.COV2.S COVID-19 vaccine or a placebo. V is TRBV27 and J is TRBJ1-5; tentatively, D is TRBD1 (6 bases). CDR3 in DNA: TGTGCCAGCAGTCTGACAGGCCCCAGACCCCAGCATTTT. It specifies CASSLTGPRPQHF.